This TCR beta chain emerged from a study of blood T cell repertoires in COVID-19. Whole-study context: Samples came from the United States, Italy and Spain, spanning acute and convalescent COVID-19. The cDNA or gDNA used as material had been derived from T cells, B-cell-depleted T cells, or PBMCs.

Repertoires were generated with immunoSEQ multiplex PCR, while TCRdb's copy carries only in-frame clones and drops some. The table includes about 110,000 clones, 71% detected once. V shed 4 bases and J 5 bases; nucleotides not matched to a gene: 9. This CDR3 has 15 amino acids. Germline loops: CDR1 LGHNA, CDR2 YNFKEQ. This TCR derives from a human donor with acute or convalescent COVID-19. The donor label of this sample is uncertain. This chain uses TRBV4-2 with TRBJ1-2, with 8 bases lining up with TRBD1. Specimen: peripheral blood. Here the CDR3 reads CASSPSGGREYGYTF. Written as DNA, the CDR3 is TGTGCCAGCAGCCCGTCAGGGGGCAGAGAGTATGGCTACACCTTC.